The entry below gives a single T cell receptor beta chain sequence along with its context. The sample belongs to a study of blood T cell repertoires in COVID-19. Method: immunoSEQ multiplex PCR; TCRdb's copy keeps in-frame clones and lacks some. The repertoire holds approximately 130,000 clones, more than 60% seen once, with roughly 2.2% in the top ten. CDR3 size: 16 residues. V lost 0 bases and J 7 bases, leaving 16 bases between the germline ends. Germline loops: CDR1 LGHNA, CDR2 YNFKEQ. The sample taken for sequencing was peripheral blood. The chain recombines TRBV4-2 with TRBJ2-1; possibly TRBD2 for D (6 bases). This TCR was sampled from a woman in her 70s with acute or convalescent COVID-19. CDR3: CASSQDPGDGGNEQFF. The CDR3 DNA reads as TGTGCCAGCAGCCAAGATCCGGGGGACGGAGGTAATGAGCAGTTCTTC.